Sequencing of this TCR beta chain was carried out in a study of post-analysis software for immune sequencing data. Study details: Clinical courses comprised relapsing-remitting, secondary progressive and progressive-relapsing multiple sclerosis. Study results and limitations: Higher frequency in patients than in controls was seen for roughly five TRBV segments, with TRBV5-6, TRBV5-1 and TRBV20-1 among them. By F measure, strong co-clustering occurred among samples prepared in the same batch.

The CDR3 is 17 amino acids. Germline V gene lookup returns CDR1 ENHRY and CDR2 SYGVKD. V gave up 2 bases and J gave up 8 bases; unmatched junction bases: 7. For this clonotype: As yet, its antigen is unknown.

Tagging with unique molecular identifiers was a feature of the TCR beta cDNA libraries. From around 1 to 10 million T cells, 400,000 to 500,000 cDNA molecules were obtained. TCRdb processed the PCR reads anew with MiXCR; each CDR3 protein has one entry. The data hold some 190,000 distinct CDR3 sequences, with 29% observed a single time. Sequencing was done on a sample of blood. The rearrangement links TRBV10-3 to TRBJ2-1, with TRBD2 matching 15 bases. The source is a girl under 18 with multiple sclerosis. Here the CDR3 DNA reads TGTGCCATCAGTGAGGCGGGACTAGCGGGAGGCGCCCATGAGCAGTTCTTC. The encoded protein is CAISEAGLAGGAHEQFF.